A single sample is the source of the 23 T cell receptor beta chains below, sequenced in a study of T cells in Graves' hyperthyroidism and ophthalmopathy. RNA transcripts were the template for amplifying TCR beta CDR3 regions. The study used the HTBI primer set for a first-round RT-PCR of the TCR CDR3. Each CDR3 protein is one row after TCRdb ran MiXCR on the multiplex PCR reads. The profile covers roughly 700,000 distinct CDR3 sequences, with around 40% appearing a single time and 30% to 40% taken by the ten largest. The sample taken for sequencing was blood. The receptors derive from a woman aged 40 to 50 with Graves' hyperthyroidism.

This clonotype was counted many times. The chain has TRBV7-9 and TRBJ1-1; a possible D gene is TRBD1 (6 bases). Trimming took 5 bases from V and 3 from J, leaving 16 bases between them. The CDR3 is made up of 15 amino acids. Germline V gene lookup returns CDR1 SEHNR and CDR2 FQNEAQ (reference sequence). The CDR3 bases are TGTGCCAGCAGCCCACGACAGGAGTGGGACACTGAAGCTTTCTTT. Translation gives CASSPRQEWDTEAFF.

This chain joins TRBV10-3 and TRBJ1-1, with 10 bases identical to TRBD1. Germline loops: CDR1 ENHRY, CDR2 SYGVKD. The CDR3 runs to 16 residues. V lost 11 bases, J lost 5 bases, and 17 bases stayed unmatched. CDR3 in DNA: TGTGCCGTTAGGGGGATTGGGACAGGGGTTCCGACTGAAGCTTTCTTT. This translates into CAVRGIGTGVPTEAFF.

The rearrangement links TRBV20-1 to TRBJ1-1; D is ambiguous. Germline CDR1 and CDR2: DFQATT and SNEGSKA (reference sequence). V dropped 2 bases and J dropped 0 bases, with 7 bases sitting between them. There are 13 residues in the CDR3. The CDR3 sequence is CSARKDLNTEAFF. In nucleotides, the CDR3 is TGCAGTGCTAGAAAGGATTTGAACACTGAAGCTTTCTTT.

This clonotype occurred many times. At one end the junction does not follow the germline gene, possibly because of a read error. The chain couples TRBV7-2 to TRBJ1-2; D gene unclear. Germline V CDR1 and CDR2: SGHTA, FQGNSA. The CDR3 contains 12 residues. The CDR3 nucleotides read TGTGCCAGCAGCTTCAGCTGGGAACTGATGGCCTTC. Translated, it gives CASSFSWELMAF.

The chain recombines TRBV19 with TRBJ2-7; the match to TRBD2 covers 7 bases. CDR3 length: 16 amino acids. J lost 2 bases, V lost 6 bases, and 13 bases had no gene match. Germline V lookup: CDR1 LNHDA, CDR2 SQIVND (reference sequence). The CDR3 region is CASSPRGGGRPYEQYF. The DNA of the CDR3 is TGTGCCAGTAGCCCGAGAGGCGGGGGTAGGCCCTACGAGCAGTACTTC.

For this clonotype: Just one base apart from a much larger clone, this may be a read error. V usage is TRBV15 and J usage is TRBJ2-5, with D hard to call. This CDR3 contains 14 residues. In germline, CDR1 is LNHNV, CDR2 YYDKDF (reference sequence). CDR3 bases: TGTGCCACCGGCAGAGATGGGGAAGGAGAGACCCAGTACTTC. Its protein product is CATGRDGEGETQYF. Full variable domain (outside the CDR3, taken from reference TRBV15 and TRBJ2-5): DAMVIQNPRYQVTQFGKPVTLSCSQTLNHNVMYWYQQKSSQAPKLLFHYYDKDFNNEADTPDNFQSRRPNTSFCFLDIRSPGLGDTAMYLCATGRDGEGETQYFGPGTRLLVL.

This clonotype was detected ten times or more. The chain employs TRBV7-2 and TRBJ2-7; maybe TRBD2 (6 bases). CDR1 and CDR2 (germline): SGHTA, FQGNSA. The CDR3 runs to 15 residues. Trimming stripped 4 bases from V and 0 bases from J, with 13 bases between. CDR3 in amino acids: CASSSWAGSSYEQYF. CDR3 nucleotide sequence: TGTGCCAGCAGCTCATGGGCGGGGAGCTCCTACGAGCAGTACTTC.

Regarding this clonotype: One end of the junction fails to match germline, which may point to a read error. The J gene is TRBJ2-2, the V gene TRBV2, with a weak D call TRBD2 (7 bases). Germline-derived CDR1 and CDR2 are SNHLY and FYNNEI. This CDR3 spans 15 amino acids. CDR3 sequence: CASSIGGLNTGELFF. CDR3 nucleotides: TGTGCCAGCAGTATCGGGGGGCTGAACACCGGGGAACTGTTTTTT.

For this clonotype: The junction differs from germline at one of its ends, possibly a read error. This chain uses TRBV7-9 with TRBJ2-7; TRBD2 matches at 10 bases. The better agreement between TRBJ2-1 and the DNA end casts doubt on the J call. Germline V gene data show CDR1 as SEHNR and CDR2 as FQNEAQ (reference sequence). CDR3 length: 15 residues. CDR3 coding DNA: TGCGCCAGCAGCCAAGACCCTAGCGGGAGCCCTGAGCAGTTCTTC. The encoded protein is CASSQDPSGSPEQFF.

This clonotype was recorded a few times. This chain joins TRBV28 and TRBJ1-6; D is unresolved. Trimming removed 2 bases at V and 7 bases at J, with 9 bases between. CDR1 MDHEN and CDR2 SYDVKM come from the germline V gene. CDR3 length equals 14 residues. The CDR3 sequence is CASSLTARNSPLHF. The CDR3 coding sequence is TGTGCCAGCAGTTTAACAGCTCGGAATTCACCCCTCCACTTT.

J is TRBJ1-1 and V is TRBV19; D is ambiguous. This CDR3 has 13 amino acids. The V end lost 7 bases, the J end lost 0 bases, and 9 bases lay between the germline ends. Germline V CDR1 and CDR2: LNHDA, SQIVND (reference sequence). The CDR3 DNA reads as TGTGCCAGTATGTACTCGGTGAACACTGAAGCTTTCTTT. It translates to CASMYSVNTEAFF. Combining the CDR3 with reference TRBV19 and TRBJ1-1 gives the whole variable domain DGGITQSPKYLFRKEGQNVTLSCEQNLNHDAMYWYRQDPGQGLRLIYYSQIVNDFQKGDIAEGYSVSREKKESFPLTVTSAQKNPTAFYLCASMYSVNTEAFFGQGTRLTVV.

V is TRBV20-1 and J is TRBJ2-7; 8 positions agree with TRBD2. The CDR3 has 15 amino acids. J was trimmed by 0 bases and V by 3 bases; bases with no gene match: 7. CDR1 and CDR2 (germline): DFQATT, SNEGSKA (reference sequence). CDR3 DNA sequence: TGCAGTGCTAGCGGGGCGGGAGGCTTCTCCTACGAGCAGTACTTC. Translated: CSASGAGGFSYEQYF.

This chain connects TRBV11-2 to TRBJ2-2, with 9 bases fitting TRBD1. Germline CDR1 and CDR2: SGHAT and FQNNGV. This CDR3 has 13 amino acids. V trimming: 8 bases; J trimming: 5 bases; junction bases outside the gene matches: 3. This chain's CDR3 is CASRGTGTGELFF. In DNA form, the CDR3 reads TGTGCCAGCCGCGGGACAGGGACCGGGGAGCTGTTTTTT.

The chain uses TRBV20-1 and TRBJ1-1; tentative D call: TRBD1 (5 bases). The CDR3 spans 13 residues. Trimming cost V 3 bases and J 3 bases, with 11 bases left between them. The V gene's germline CDR1 is DFQATT and CDR2 SNEGSKA (reference sequence). CDR3 coding DNA: TGCAGTGCTAGTAGCGAGGGGTACACTGAAGCTTTCTTT. Amino acids: CSASSEGYTEAFF.

This clonotype was counted ten times or more. The V and J genes are TRBV25-1 and TRBJ1-2; D is unclear. The V gene lost 7 bases and the J gene lost 7 bases, with 16 bases spanning the gap. CDR1 MGHDK and CDR2 SYGVNS come from the germline V gene. The CDR3 loop spans 13 amino acids. In nucleotides, the CDR3 is TGTGCCAGCACCGATGCGGTGTTGAGTGGCTACACCTTC. It specifies CASTDAVLSGYTF.

The chain recombines TRBV29-1 with TRBJ2-7, with TRBD1 matching 10 bases. Germline assignment: CDR1 SQVTM and CDR2 ANQGSEA. The CDR3 is made up of 15 amino acids. V lost 5 bases and J lost 3; bases outside the gene matches: 10. The CDR3 is CSVYATGGVCYEQYF. CDR3 DNA: TGCAGCGTTTACGCGACAGGGGGCGTTTGCTACGAGCAGTACTTC.

The rearrangement links TRBV6-5 to TRBJ1-5; D uncertain. CDR3 length: 15 residues. CDR1 and CDR2 (germline): MNHEY, SVGAGI. Trimming took 2 bases from V and 3 from J, leaving 11 bases between them. Here the CDR3 reads CASSYLAESNQPQHF. DNA of the CDR3: TGTGCCAGCAGTTACCTAGCCGAGTCCAATCAGCCCCAGCATTTT.

This clonotype occurred a few times. This chain links TRBV7-9 with TRBJ2-7; perhaps TRBD2 as D (6 bases). Per the germline V gene, CDR1 is SEHNR and CDR2 is FQNEAQ (reference sequence). The CDR3 is 16 residues long. Deletions cut 5 bases from V and 0 bases from J, with 17 bases between. The CDR3, as DNA: TGTGCCAGCAGCCCTACGCGGGGCGGAAACTCCTACGAGCAGTACTTC. Translating gives CASSPTRGGNSYEQYF.

As for this clonotype: A read error may be the cause here, since a much bigger clone is one base away. This chain uses TRBV7-9 with TRBJ2-7, with D possibly matching TRBD2 (6 bases). V was shortened by 4 bases and J by 5 bases, with 15 bases between the two germline ends. CDR1 and CDR2 (germline): SEHNR, FQNEAQ (reference sequence). The CDR3 has 14 amino acids. The CDR3, as DNA: TGTGCCAGCAGCTCCCTCGTGCGGGACCACGAGCAGTACTTC. It encodes CASSSLVRDHEQYF.

This clonotype was found many times. The chain has TRBV19 and TRBJ1-6; D possibly corresponds to TRBD1 (6 bases). This CDR3 has 12 residues. CDR1 and CDR2 from the germline V gene are LNHDA and SQIVND (reference sequence). Trimming removed 7 bases from V and 10 bases from J, with 11 bases in between. The chain's CDR3 is CASNRQGSPLHF. As DNA, the CDR3 is TGTGCCAGTAATCGGCAGGGGTCACCCCTCCACTTT.

This clonotype was picked up a small number of times. V and J are TRBV28 and TRBJ1-3; D gene ambiguous. Trimming cost V 4 bases and J 1 base, with 5 bases left between them. Germline V gives CDR1 MDHEN, CDR2 SYDVKM. The CDR3 runs to 13 residues. The chain's CDR3 is CASSWPSGNTIYF. The CDR3 nucleotides read TGTGCCAGCAGTTGGCCGTCTGGAAACACCATATATTTT.

This clonotype was seen many times. This chain joins TRBV29-1 and TRBJ2-1, with 8 bases identical to TRBD1. Germline V gene lookup returns CDR1 SQVTM and CDR2 ANQGSEA. CDR3 length: 15 residues. V gave up 6 bases and J gave up 5 bases; unmatched junction bases: 12. CDR3 nucleotides: TGCAGCGTCAACAGATGGACAGGGATTAACAATGAGCAGTTCTTC. Translated: CSVNRWTGINNEQFF.

This clonotype was picked up many times. The rearrangement links TRBV2 to TRBJ1-5, with D possibly matching TRBD1 (5 bases). V lost 6 bases, J lost 5 bases, and 17 bases lay in between. CDR1 SNHLY and CDR2 FYNNEI come from the germline V gene. CDR3 length: 15 amino acids. The CDR3 sequence is CASSGGDWLDQPQHF. The CDR3 DNA is TGTGCCAGCAGCGGAGGGGATTGGCTCGATCAGCCCCAGCATTTT.